These 22 T cell receptor beta chains share one sample of origin, sequenced in a study of T cell responses to AZD1222 COVID-19 vaccine. The assay was immunoSEQ multiplex PCR, and TCRdb's table has in-frame clones only and misses some. Its table records around 150,000 clones. Material for sequencing was peripheral blood. Source of these receptors: an adult in good health.

This rearrangement joins TRBV4-1 to TRBJ2-7; D call uncertain. Deletions cut 1 base from V and 3 bases from J, with 13 bases between. Germline loops: CDR1 MGHRA, CDR2 YSYEKL. The CDR3 length is 15 residues. This CDR3 reads CASSQGAGLYYEQYF. The CDR3 bases are TGCGCCAGCAGCCAAGGGGCAGGCCTTTACTACGAGCAGTACTTC.

The chain recombines TRBV7-9 with TRBJ1-5, with 7 bases identical to TRBD1. CDR3 length equals 16 residues. Trimming at V came to 5 bases and at J to 3 bases, leaving 10 bases not matched to a gene. Per germline, CDR1 SEHNR and CDR2 FQNEAQ (reference sequence). The CDR3 spells CASSRIGTDINQPQHF. CDR3 in DNA: TGTGCCAGCAGCCGTATTGGGACAGACATCAATCAGCCCCAGCATTTT.

The chain couples TRBV5-5 to TRBJ1-4, with D perhaps TRBD1 (5 bases). Per the germline V gene, CDR1 is SGHKS and CDR2 is YYEKEE (reference sequence). Trimming pared 3 bases from V and 0 bases from J, leaving 6 bases between. This CDR3 spans 14 amino acids. CDR3 sequence reads: CASSSTATNEKLFF. CDR3 bases: TGTGCCAGCAGCTCGACAGCAACTAATGAAAAACTGTTTTTT.

DNA for the CDR3: TGTGCCAGCAGCACAGGACAGGGGAATGGCTACACCTTC. This encodes CASSTGQGNGYTF. The V call is TRBV7-9, the J call TRBJ1-2; 9 bases are a match to TRBD1. This CDR3 has 13 amino acids. V lost 5 bases to trimming and J lost 6 bases; unmatched junction nucleotides: 4. CDR1 and CDR2 (germline): SEHNR, FQNEAQ (reference sequence).

The chain joins TRBV2 to TRBJ1-3; D is perhaps TRBD1 (5 bases). CDR1 and CDR2 (germline): SNHLY, FYNNEI. Trimming stripped 10 bases from V and 0 bases from J, with 13 bases between. This CDR3 contains 14 residues. CDR3 amino acids: CAKRGSDSGNTIYF. CDR3 nucleotide sequence: TGTGCCAAAAGGGGATCTGACTCTGGAAACACCATATATTTT.

The rearrangement links TRBV13 to TRBJ1-2; D is possibly TRBD1 (6 bases). This CDR3 is 12 amino acids long. Germline CDR1 reads PRHDT; CDR2 reads FYEKMQ (reference sequence). V lost 5 bases and J lost 8, with 12 bases in between. The CDR3 nucleotides read TGTGCCAGCAGCAACAGGGCGTACGGCTACACCTTC. It encodes CASSNRAYGYTF.

This chain connects TRBV28 to TRBJ2-5; no firm D call. The CDR3 totals 13 residues. In germline, CDR1 is MDHEN, CDR2 SYDVKM. Deletions cut 5 bases from V and 5 bases from J, with 12 bases between. CDR3 in DNA: TGTGCCAGCAGTCCCTCGGGTTTGGAGACCCAGTACTTC. The encoded protein is CASSPSGLETQYF.

The J gene is TRBJ1-5, the V gene TRBV18; TRBD1 might be the D (5 bases). The V end lost 1 base, the J end lost 5 bases, and 9 bases lay between the germline ends. CDR1 KGHSH and CDR2 LQKENI come from the germline V gene. This CDR3 spans 14 amino acids. CDR3 nucleotides: TGTGCCAGCTCACCACAGGGACTGGATCAGCCCCAGCATTTT. Translated: CASSPQGLDQPQHF.

J is TRBJ1-2 and V is TRBV7-9; D is uncertain. Germline-derived CDR1 and CDR2 are SEHNR and FQNEAQ (reference sequence). The germline V and J ends were trimmed by 1 base and 7 bases, with 7 bases remaining between them. This CDR3 has 12 residues. The CDR3 DNA follows: TGTGCCAGCAGCTTAGAAGTTTTTGGCTACACCTTC. This translates into CASSLEVFGYTF.

The gene calls are TRBV4-1 and TRBJ1-5; D unresolved. Per the germline V gene, CDR1 is MGHRA and CDR2 is YSYEKL. Trimming stripped 4 bases from V and 1 base from J, with 14 bases between. The CDR3 length is 16 residues. In DNA, the CDR3 is TGCGCCAGCAGCCCCGGGGTGAGGGAGAGCAATCAGCCCCAGCATTTT. Amino acids: CASSPGVRESNQPQHF.

The chain couples TRBV2 to TRBJ2-7; no clear D. Trimming shortened V by 2 bases and J by 2 bases, and 4 bases separated the two germline ends. Germline V gene lookup returns CDR1 SNHLY and CDR2 FYNNEI. The CDR3 has 12 amino acids. The CDR3 sequence is CASSEIPYEQYF. CDR3 nucleotides: TGTGCCAGCAGTGAAATTCCCTACGAGCAGTACTTC.

This rearrangement joins TRBV28 to TRBJ2-4; D gene unclear. V was clipped by 5 bases and J by 0 bases, with 11 bases between them. The length of the CDR3 is 15 residues. Germline V CDR1 and CDR2: MDHEN, SYDVKM. As DNA, the CDR3 is TGTGCCAGCAGTGCCCCCCGACTAGCCAAAAACATTCAGTACTTC. Protein: CASSAPRLAKNIQYF.

The chain couples TRBV4-2 to TRBJ2-2; 14 bases map to TRBD2. The V segment lost 4 bases and the J segment 6 bases; nucleotides outside the gene matches: 1. Germline loops: CDR1 LGHNA, CDR2 YNFKEQ. There are 15 residues in the CDR3. In DNA, the CDR3 is TGTGCCAGCAGCCTGGGACTAGCGGGGGCCGGGGAGCTGTTTTTT. It specifies CASSLGLAGAGELFF.

This sequence joins TRBV18 and TRBJ2-7, with D tentatively TRBD1 or TRBD2 (6 bases each). Germline V gene lookup returns CDR1 KGHSH and CDR2 LQKENI. V was pared by 6 bases and J by 3 bases, with 18 bases between. CDR3 size: 15 residues. The CDR3 loop reads CASSLGGPGVYEQYF. The CDR3 DNA follows: TGTGCCAGCTCCCTTGGGGGGCCAGGGGTCTACGAGCAGTACTTC.

CDR3 in amino acids: CASSVQDPRSGRVRGGLSDTQYF. CDR3 sequence (DNA): TGTGCCAGCAGTGTTCAGGACCCGCGGTCAGGGCGAGTGCGGGGGGGCCTATCAGATACGCAGTATTTT. The rearrangement joins TRBV27 to TRBJ2-3; 9 positions agree with TRBD2. In germline, CDR1 is MNHEY, CDR2 SMNVEV (reference sequence). The CDR3 extends over 23 amino acids. J was trimmed by 4 bases and V by 5 bases; bases with no gene match: 31.

As concerns this clone: Other DNA sequences within the sample encode an identical CDR3. This chain uses TRBV25-1 with TRBJ1-2; the D is unclear. The CDR3 loop spans 12 amino acids. In germline, CDR1 is MGHDK, CDR2 SYGVNS. Trimming cost V 3 bases and J 5 bases, with 7 bases left between them. In DNA, the CDR3 is TGTGCCAGCAGTGACGGGGTGTATGGCTACACCTTC. Translation gives CASSDGVYGYTF.

This chain uses TRBV29-1 with TRBJ1-1, with D uncertain. V lost 7 bases and J lost 10, with 16 bases in between. Per the germline V gene, CDR1 is SQVTM and CDR2 is ANQGSEA. The CDR3 consists of 11 residues. The CDR3 coding sequence is TGCAGCGCGGAAAGGGCTTTGACAGCTTTCTTT. Translated: CSAERALTAFF.

The genes are TRBV3-1 (or the pseudogene TRBV3-2) and TRBJ1-5, with no clear D. The CDR3 has 14 amino acids. Trimming left V 0 bases short and J 2 bases short, with 5 bases between. Per germline, CDR1 LGHDT and CDR2 YNNKEL (reference sequence). The CDR3 coding sequence is TGTGCCAGCAGCCAAGACAGAGGCAATCAGCCCCAGCATTTT. Translated: CASSQDRGNQPQHF.

The chain is built from TRBV5-1 and TRBJ2-5, with TRBD2 identical over 8 bases. CDR1 SGHRS and CDR2 YFSETQ come from the germline V gene. CDR3 length: 15 amino acids. Trimming cost V 7 bases and J 1 base; bases outside gene matches: 9. CDR3 sequence: CASGTSGARQETQYF. The CDR3 DNA is TGCGCCAGCGGTACTAGCGGCGCCCGCCAAGAGACCCAGTACTTC.

The chain couples TRBV6-5 to TRBJ1-4; D possibly corresponds to TRBD1 (5 bases). V lost 5 bases, J lost 4 bases, and 11 bases lay in between. Germline V gene lookup returns CDR1 MNHEY and CDR2 SVGAGI. The length of the CDR3 is 14 residues. CDR3 nucleotide sequence: TGTGCCAGCAGTCTCGACAGTTTTAATGAAAAACTGTTTTTT. Amino acid sequence: CASSLDSFNEKLFF.

V usage is TRBV3-1 (or the pseudogene TRBV3-2) and J usage is TRBJ1-1; no reliable D call. The CDR3 is 14 amino acids. Germline V gives CDR1 LGHDT, CDR2 YNNKEL (reference sequence). V lost 3 bases and J lost 1, with 9 bases in between. The CDR3: CASSQPGPNTEAFF. CDR3 DNA sequence: TGTGCCAGCAGCCAGCCGGGCCCGAACACTGAAGCTTTCTTT.

The chain's CDR3 is CASSLPGGMNTEAFF. The CDR3 bases are TGTGCCAGCAGCCTCCCCGGCGGCATGAACACTGAAGCTTTCTTT. This chain joins TRBV6-5 and TRBJ1-1; no clear D gene. Germline lookup yields CDR1 MNHEY and CDR2 SVGAGI. The V end was cut by 6 bases, the J end by 0 bases, with 14 bases between. CDR3 length equals 15 residues.